These 30 T cell receptor beta chains were all obtained from the same sample, sequenced in a study of cytomegalovirus exposure and HLA in healthy donors. 13 Jbeta primers and 60 Vbeta primers were used for the PCR. TCRdb's table, derived via immunoSEQ multiplex PCR, lists solely in-frame clones and lacks some. The data contain 250,000 to 350,000 clones, approximately 90% of them seen just once; the ten biggest clones take up 3% to 4%. The sample comprised PBMCs. The receptors originated from a man between 35 and 55 years old in good health and CMV-seropositive.

This chain connects TRBV5-1 to TRBJ1-2; the D is unclear. V lost 1 base and J lost 5, with 12 bases in between. The CDR3 has 14 amino acids. Germline CDR1 and CDR2: SGHRS and YFSETQ. The DNA for the CDR3 is TGCGCCAGCAGCTTGACCGGCAGCGATTATGGCTACACCTTC. Its protein is CASSLTGSDYGYTF.

The rearrangement links TRBV5-1 to TRBJ1-2; 11 bases agree with TRBD1. Trimming cost V 0 bases and J 8 bases; bases outside gene matches: 6. The CDR3 has 15 residues. Germline lookup yields CDR1 SGHRS and CDR2 YFSETQ. CDR3 sequence reads: CASSLGWTGGWGYTF. CDR3 bases: TGCGCCAGCAGCTTGGGATGGACAGGGGGCTGGGGCTACACCTTC.

The CDR3 nucleotides are TGTGCCAGCAGCTTATGGAGCAATGAGCAGTTCTTC. This gives the protein CASSLWSNEQFF. The chain has TRBV7-2 and TRBJ2-1; D not certain. V shed 2 bases and J shed 6 bases, with 5 bases lying between them. This CDR3 has 12 amino acids. Per germline, CDR1 SGHTA and CDR2 FQGNSA.

The chain combines TRBV7-9 with TRBJ2-2; TRBD1 might be the D (6 bases). The CDR3 covers 15 residues. Deletions cut 4 bases from V and 0 bases from J, with 9 bases between. Germline lookup yields CDR1 SEHNR and CDR2 FQNEAQ (reference sequence). The CDR3 region is CASSSRGPNTGELFF. The DNA of the CDR3 is TGTGCCAGCAGCTCCAGGGGCCCGAACACCGGGGAGCTGTTTTTT. Full variable domain (rest looked up from reference TRBV7-9 and TRBJ2-2): DTGVSQNPRHKITKRGQNVTFRCDPISEHNRLYWYRQTLGQGPEFLTYFQNEAQLEKSRLLSDRFSAERPKGSFSTLEIQRTEQGDSAMYLCASSSRGPNTGELFFGEGSRLTVL.

This clone was seen once. One end of the junction does not line up with germline, which may come from a read error. The V gene is TRBV28, the J gene TRBJ2-7, with 7 positions matching TRBD1. Germline assignment: CDR1 MDHEN and CDR2 SYDVKM. This CDR3 comprises 14 residues. The CDR3 DNA sequence: TGTGCCAGCAGACCTTTTATCTCCCGGGACAGTCTGAACTTC. Encoded protein: CASRPFISRDSLNF.

The V call is TRBV6-1, the J call TRBJ2-2; 9 positions match TRBD2. The trim removed 8 bases at V and 6 bases at J, leaving 10 bases unmatched. The CDR3 is made up of 15 amino acids. Germline lookup yields CDR1 MNHNS and CDR2 SASEGT. The CDR3 here is CASLFLAGVPGELFF. DNA for the CDR3: TGTGCCAGCTTATTTTTAGCGGGAGTCCCCGGGGAGCTGTTTTTT.

In regard to this clone: A junction boundary mismatches the germline segment, possibly from a read error. The V call is TRBV28, the J call TRBJ2-1, with 7 bases matching TRBD1. CDR3 length equals 12 residues. The V gene's germline CDR1 is MDHEN and CDR2 SYDVKM. The CDR3 spells CASSLHPGQPIF. The CDR3 DNA follows: TGTGCCAGCAGTTTGCATCCGGGACAGCCTATCTTC.

The CDR3 bases are TGTGCCAGCAGCCAGGGGGGCGGGAGGACCTACGAGCAGTACTTC. Amino acids: CASSQGGGRTYEQYF. The rearrangement links TRBV28 to TRBJ2-7; D perhaps matches TRBD2 (8 bases). CDR1 and CDR2 from the germline V gene are MDHEN and SYDVKM. Deletions cut 6 bases from V and 2 bases from J, with 17 bases between. The CDR3 spans 15 residues.

This chain's CDR3 is CASSYQGSQSEQYF. In nucleotides, the CDR3 is TGTGCCAGCAGTTATCAGGGAAGCCAAAGCGAGCAGTACTTC. The chain couples TRBV27 to TRBJ2-7; maybe TRBD1 (5 bases). V lost 4 bases, J lost 6 bases, and 16 bases lay in between. Germline V gives CDR1 MNHEY, CDR2 SMNVEV (reference sequence). This CDR3 is 14 amino acids long.

This chain joins TRBV5-4 and TRBJ1-3; possibly TRBD1 for D (6 bases). The CDR3 runs to 15 residues. Between the trimmed V and J ends, which lost 1 base and 0 bases, there was a span of 8 bases. Germline CDR1 SGHNT, CDR2 YYREEE (reference sequence). CDR3 residues: CASSLRGGSGNTIYF. CDR3 coding DNA: TGTGCCAGCAGCTTGAGGGGGGGCTCTGGAAACACCATATATTTT.

With regard to this clone: The junction does not match germline at one end; this may be a read error. CDR3 coding DNA: TGTTCCAGCAGCTTATATGGGGACAGGGCGGGGGAGCAGTACTTC. Translated: CSSSLYGDRAGEQYF. The gene calls are TRBV7-9 and TRBJ2-7; 9 nucleotides agree with TRBD1. From germline, CDR1 is SEHNR and CDR2 FQNEAQ (reference sequence). The CDR3 spans 15 residues.

The CDR3 coding sequence is TGTGCCAGCAGTGACTCCACGACCTTGACTGGGCAGCGGGATACGCAGTATTTT. This translates into CASSDSTTLTGQRDTQYF. The rearrangement uses TRBV6-4 and TRBJ2-3; D may be TRBD2 (5 bases). The CDR3 consists of 18 residues. V was pared by 0 bases and J by 6 bases, with 22 bases between. Germline V gene lookup returns CDR1 MRHNA and CDR2 SNTAGT.

The chain joins TRBV11-2 to TRBJ1-1; D ambiguous. Trimming cost V 1 base and J 7 bases, with 16 bases left between them. This CDR3 comprises 15 residues. Germline V lookup: CDR1 SGHAT, CDR2 FQNNGV. CDR3 nucleotides: TGTGCCAGCAGCTTAGCCGCGGGCAGGACGTATGAAGCTTTCTTT. It encodes CASSLAAGRTYEAFF.

This chain joins TRBV5-5 and TRBJ2-3, with TRBD2 as a possible D gene (6 bases). The CDR3 extends over 15 amino acids. CDR1 is SGHKS and CDR2 is YYEKEE in the germline V gene (reference sequence). V was cut by 4 bases and J by 2 bases, with 14 bases left in between. Here the CDR3 DNA reads TGTGCCAGCAGCAACGCCGGGACTGTCACAGATACGCAGTATTTT. Its protein is CASSNAGTVTDTQYF.

The rearrangement joins TRBV9 to TRBJ1-3; a possible D gene is TRBD1 (5 bases). This CDR3 comprises 16 residues. Deletions cut 3 bases from V and 2 bases from J, with 15 bases between. Germline values: CDR1 SGDLS, CDR2 YYNGEE. The chain's CDR3 is CASSATPGGPGNTIYF. CDR3 in DNA: TGTGCCAGCAGCGCCACCCCGGGGGGACCTGGAAACACCATATATTTT.

V is TRBV5-4 and J is TRBJ2-7; TRBD1 might be the D (11 bases). Germline CDR1 SGHNT, CDR2 YYREEE (reference sequence). V was pared by 4 bases and J by 7 bases, with 27 bases between. The CDR3 is 17 amino acids. CDR3 DNA sequence: TGTGCCAGCAGCCTAGGACAGGGGGCTGGACTAGCGGATGAGCAGTACTTC. Translating gives CASSLGQGAGLADEQYF.

This chain connects TRBV9 to TRBJ2-1; 7 nucleotides line up with TRBD2. The germline V gene has CDR1 SGDLS and CDR2 YYNGEE. With 3 bases clipped from V and 5 bases from J, the junction kept 5 bases outside the gene matches. The CDR3 totals 14 residues. The CDR3 DNA follows: TGTGCCAGCAGCGCGGGACTACGTGACAATGAGCAGTTCTTC. It translates to CASSAGLRDNEQFF.

The chain employs TRBV4-3 and TRBJ2-6; 8 bases are shared with TRBD1. Germline loops: CDR1 LGHNA, CDR2 YSLEER. V shed 4 bases, J shed 3 bases, and the junction held 11 bases outside the gene matches. This CDR3 has 18 residues. The CDR3 sequence: CASSRTGGSPLGANVLTF. CDR3 coding DNA: TGCGCCAGCAGCCGAACAGGGGGAAGCCCCCTTGGGGCCAACGTCCTGACTTTC.

The rearrangement links TRBV4-3 to TRBJ2-7; 8 nucleotides align to TRBD1. V gave up 1 base and J gave up 4 bases; unmatched junction bases: 6. Germline lookup yields CDR1 LGHNA and CDR2 YSLEER. This CDR3 is 15 amino acids long. CDR3 in amino acids: CASSQGQGPTYEQYF. The CDR3, as DNA: TGCGCCAGCAGCCAAGGACAGGGGCCTACGTACGAGCAGTACTTC.

The chain links TRBV10-3 to TRBJ2-7, with 10 bases lining up with TRBD1. With V trimmed by 4 bases and J by 2 bases, 2 bases remained unmatched. From germline, CDR1 is ENHRY and CDR2 SYGVKD. This CDR3 spans 14 amino acids. As DNA, the CDR3 is TGTGCCATCAGTGCGGGACAGGGGACCTACGAGCAGTACTTC. Translating gives CAISAGQGTYEQYF.

V usage is TRBV5-1 and J usage is TRBJ2-2; TRBD1 matches 8 bases. The junction had 6 bases not matched to a gene; V was cut back by 4 bases and J by 7 bases. Germline loops: CDR1 SGHRS, CDR2 YFSETQ. This CDR3 contains 14 residues. The DNA of the CDR3 is TGCGCCAGCAGCGGTGGACAGGGCGGCGGGGAGCTGTTTTTT. This codes for CASSGGQGGGELFF.

The rearrangement joins TRBV5-1 to TRBJ1-2; D ambiguous. This CDR3 is 15 amino acids long. The germline CDR1 and CDR2 sequences are SGHRS and YFSETQ. Trimming left V 0 bases short and J 3 bases short, with 12 bases between. This CDR3 is CASSLEGTRDYGYTF. CDR3 nucleotides: TGCGCCAGCAGCTTGGAGGGAACTAGGGACTATGGCTACACCTTC.

V and J are TRBV29-1 and TRBJ1-2; D uncertain. CDR1 and CDR2 from the germline V gene are SQVTM and ANQGSEA. The length of the CDR3 is 11 residues. V lost 3 bases, J lost 5 bases, and 7 bases lay in between. The CDR3 spells CSVDSQYGYTF. Here the CDR3 DNA reads TGCAGCGTTGACTCACAGTATGGCTACACCTTC.

The rearrangement links TRBV7-9 to TRBJ2-3, with 7 bases aligning to TRBD1. J was trimmed by 0 bases and V by 5 bases; bases with no gene match: 5. This CDR3 has 15 residues. Per germline, CDR1 SEHNR and CDR2 FQNEAQ (reference sequence). This CDR3 reads CASSPWDRSTDTQYF. Here the CDR3 DNA reads TGTGCCAGCAGCCCCTGGGACAGAAGCACAGATACGCAGTATTTT.

The chain employs TRBV19 and TRBJ1-4, with 10 nucleotides matching TRBD1. CDR1 LNHDA and CDR2 SQIVND come from the germline V gene (reference sequence). Losses at the gene ends were 4 bases for V and 10 bases for J; bases not matched to a gene: 9. The CDR3 has 15 amino acids. The CDR3: CASSSTGTGEVKLFF. In DNA, the CDR3 is TGTGCCAGTAGTAGTACCGGGACAGGGGAGGTAAAACTGTTTTTT.

The J gene is TRBJ2-7, the V gene TRBV4-3, with D perhaps TRBD1 (6 bases). CDR3 length equals 13 residues. V shed 0 bases and J shed 7 bases, with 10 bases lying between them. Germline values: CDR1 LGHNA, CDR2 YSLEER. CDR3 sequence: CASSQDRGSEQYF. The CDR3, as DNA: TGCGCCAGCAGCCAAGATAGGGGGTCGGAGCAGTACTTC.

The chain joins TRBV2 to TRBJ2-5, with 12 bases matching TRBD2. This CDR3 is 16 amino acids long. Germline V gives CDR1 SNHLY, CDR2 FYNNEI. V lost 6 bases, J lost 5 bases, and 10 bases stayed unmatched. The DNA of the CDR3 is TGTGCCAGCAGGATTGGACTAGCGGGAAAGGATGAGACCCAGTACTTC. Translating it yields CASRIGLAGKDETQYF.

The chain carries TRBV19 and TRBJ1-4; TRBD1 agrees at 10 bases. V trimming: 4 bases; J trimming: 8 bases; junction bases outside the gene matches: 1. CDR1 and CDR2 (germline): LNHDA, SQIVND (reference sequence). CDR3 length: 13 residues. The chain's CDR3 is CASSKDRGEKLFF. In nucleotides, the CDR3 is TGTGCCAGTAGTAAGGACAGGGGGGAAAAACTGTTTTTT.

The V gene is TRBV5-1, the J gene TRBJ2-2; D gene unclear. The V end lost 0 bases, the J end lost 3 bases, and 9 bases lay between the germline ends. This CDR3 contains 15 residues. Germline CDR1 reads SGHRS; CDR2 reads YFSETQ. The CDR3 bases are TGCGCCAGCAGCTTGGTTACTACTGACACCGGGGAGCTGTTTTTT. Its translation is CASSLVTTDTGELFF.

V is TRBV10-3 and J is TRBJ2-5; 14 nucleotides agree with TRBD2. V lost 8 bases, J lost 5 bases, and 10 bases stayed unmatched. Germline V gene lookup returns CDR1 ENHRY and CDR2 SYGVKD. The CDR3 length is 16 residues. Here the CDR3 DNA reads TGTGCCATCTCCGGGACTAGCGGGAGTTCTGGCGAGACCCAGTACTTC. Its translation is CAISGTSGSSGETQYF.